Shown below are 20 T cell receptor beta chains from a single sample sequenced in a study of T cells after yellow fever vaccination. A single record per CDR3 protein comes from TCRdb applying MiXCR to the 5' RACE reads. Here the sample spans some 300,000 distinct CDR3 sequences, approximately 10% being singletons. Material: CD4+ T cells sorted from PBMCs, obtained 5 days after the yellow fever booster vaccination. These TCRs come from a man between 18 and 35 years old who received the YFV17D yellow fever vaccine.

This clonotype turned up a few times. The chain is built from TRBV10-1 and TRBJ2-1; TRBD2 matches at 10 bases. The CDR3 is 14 amino acids. Germline-derived CDR1 and CDR2 are WNHNN and SYGVQD (reference sequence). Trimming cost V 5 bases and J 8 bases; bases outside gene matches: 6. The CDR3 spells CASSRSGGADEQFF. CDR3 bases: TGCGCCAGCAGTAGGAGCGGGGGGGCCGATGAGCAGTTCTTC.

This chain links TRBV28 with TRBJ2-7; maybe TRBD1 (5 bases). The V end lost 2 bases, the J end lost 3 bases, and 8 bases lay between the germline ends. CDR1 and CDR2 (germline): MDHEN, SYDVKM. There are 13 residues in the CDR3. The CDR3 region has the DNA TGTGCCAGCAGTTTACCAGGGTACTACGAGCAGTACGTC. Amino acids: CASSLPGYYEQYV.

The rearrangement joins TRBV12-3 or TRBV12-4 to TRBJ2-5; 9 bases map to TRBD2. The CDR3 loop spans 15 amino acids. Trimming took 6 bases from V and 4 from J; bases not matched to a gene: 9. CDR3 bases: TGTGCCAGCAGGACGATTAGCGGGGGTTCAGAGACCCAGTACTTC. The encoded protein is CASRTISGGSETQYF.

This chain connects TRBV15 to TRBJ2-2, with 10 bases fitting TRBD2. Germline trimming cut 2 bases from V and 6 bases from J; bases unmatched to any gene: 3. The CDR3 consists of 15 residues. Germline-derived CDR1 and CDR2 are LNHNV and YYDKDF (reference sequence). DNA for the CDR3: TGTGCCACCAGCAGAACCGGGACTAGCGCCGGGGAGCTGTTTTTT. This gives the protein CATSRTGTSAGELFF.

This clonotype was found a few times. This chain links TRBV6-5 with TRBJ2-1; TRBD2 matches at 11 bases. With 5 bases clipped from V and 8 bases from J, the junction kept 11 bases outside the gene matches. From germline, CDR1 is MNHEY and CDR2 SVGAGI. CDR3 length equals 16 residues. CDR3 DNA: TGTGCCAGCAGTCTACTCAGACTAGCGGGACGGGATGAGCAGTTCTTC. Amino acids: CASSLLRLAGRDEQFF.

At least ten counts were recorded for this clonotype. The rearrangement uses TRBV6-2 or TRBV6-3 and TRBJ1-1; no reliable D call. The V and J ends lost 6 bases and 7 bases respectively, with 18 bases between them. The CDR3 length is 14 residues. The germline CDR1 and CDR2 sequences are MNHEY and SVGEGT. The CDR3 protein is CASSHALFRGEAFF. CDR3 nucleotide sequence: TGTGCCAGCAGCCATGCCTTGTTCAGAGGTGAAGCTTTCTTT.

This clonotype was found a few times. CDR3 DNA sequence: TGTGCCAGCTCACGGGACCCCGGAGAGACCCAGTACTTC. This translates into CASSRDPGETQYF. The chain couples TRBV18 to TRBJ2-5, with D perhaps being TRBD1 or TRBD2 (5 bases each). Looked up from germline, CDR1 is KGHSH and CDR2 is LQKENI. Trimming left V 4 bases short and J 4 bases short, with 10 bases between. The CDR3 extends over 13 amino acids. Complete variable domain (other parts from reference TRBV18 and TRBJ2-5): NAGVMQNPRHLVRRRGQEARLRCSPMKGHSHVYWYRQLPEEGLKFMVYLQKENIIDESGMPKERFSAEFPKEGPSILRIQQVVRGDSAAYFCASSRDPGETQYFGPGTRLLVL.

This clonotype appeared a few times. The V gene is TRBV12-3 or TRBV12-4, the J gene TRBJ2-5; D is perhaps TRBD1 (6 bases). The length of the CDR3 is 13 residues. Between the trimmed V and J ends, which lost 3 bases and 5 bases, there was a span of 10 bases. CDR3 sequence: CASSFGTGETQYF. CDR3 coding DNA: TGTGCCAGCAGTTTCGGCACAGGGGAGACCCAGTACTTC.

J is TRBJ1-4 and V is TRBV6-5; D ambiguous. The CDR3 totals 14 residues. Germline V gene lookup returns CDR1 MNHEY and CDR2 SVGAGI. Trimming took 6 bases from V and 3 from J, leaving 11 bases between them. The CDR3 DNA reads TGTGCCAGCAGGGTGTCTGTGGCTAATGAAAAACTGTTTTTT. Amino acids: CASRVSVANEKLFF.

This clonotype has a count of ten or more. The chain combines TRBV7-3 with TRBJ1-2, with 12 nucleotides matching TRBD1. The ends lost 5 bases at V and 8 bases at J; junction bases unmatched: 3. The length of the CDR3 is 13 residues. The germline gives CDR1 SGHTA, CDR2 FQGTGA. CDR3 bases: TGTGCCAGCAGCACCGGGACAGGGGGCGGCTACACCTTC. Its protein product is CASSTGTGGGYTF.

This clonotype was seen only a few times. The rearrangement links TRBV5-5 to TRBJ1-1; TRBD1 agrees at 8 bases. The length of the CDR3 is 14 residues. Losses at the gene ends were 3 bases for V and 8 bases for J; bases not matched to a gene: 9. CDR1 is SGHKS, CDR2 YYEKEE, per germline (reference sequence). The CDR3 loop reads CASSSRTGSMEAFF. The DNA of the CDR3 is TGTGCCAGCAGCTCTCGGACAGGGTCCATGGAAGCTTTCTTT.

The table lists this clonotype with many counts. The chain carries TRBV29-1 and TRBJ1-1; D is possibly TRBD1 (5 bases). The CDR3 has 13 amino acids. Trimming left V 7 bases short and J 1 base short, with 13 bases between. Germline values: CDR1 SQVTM, CDR2 ANQGSEA. The CDR3 DNA is TGCAGCGCCAACCGGGACGGGAACACTGAAGCTTTCTTT. This encodes CSANRDGNTEAFF.

This clonotype was recorded a few times. This chain joins TRBV7-9 and TRBJ2-6; the match to TRBD1 covers 11 bases. The germline V gene encodes CDR1 SEHNR and CDR2 FQNEAQ (reference sequence). Losses at the gene ends were 5 bases for V and 0 bases for J; bases not matched to a gene: 15. The CDR3 is 21 amino acids. CDR3 residues: CASSPGGTGGWTSSGANVLTF. The CDR3 DNA follows: TGTGCCAGCAGCCCCGGAGGGACAGGGGGTTGGACCTCCTCTGGGGCCAACGTCCTGACTTTC.

At least ten counts were recorded for this clonotype. The chain links TRBV3-1 to TRBJ1-4; no firm D call. This CDR3 region has 14 residues. Trimming shortened V by 0 bases and J by 8 bases, and 10 bases separated the two germline ends. Germline assignment: CDR1 LGHDT and CDR2 YNNKEL (reference sequence). The CDR3 is CASSQEIRWEKLFF. As DNA, the CDR3 is TGTGCCAGCAGCCAAGAGATCCGATGGGAAAAACTGTTTTTT. Complete variable domain (other parts from reference TRBV3-1 and TRBJ1-4): DTAVSQTPKYLVTQMGNDKSIKCEQNLGHDTMYWYKQDSKKFLKIMFSYNNKELIINETVPNRFSPKSPDKAHLNLHINSLELGDSAVYFCASSQEIRWEKLFFGSGTQLSVL.

This clonotype showed up many times. The V and J genes are TRBV12-3 or TRBV12-4 and TRBJ2-5; 7 bases are shared with TRBD2. V gave up 4 bases and J gave up 7 bases; unmatched junction bases: 6. CDR3 size: 13 residues. The CDR3 bases are TGTGCCAGCAGTTCTGGACTAGACGGGACCCAGTACTTC. Amino acid sequence: CASSSGLDGTQYF.

Many counts were recorded for this clonotype. The V call is TRBV11-3, the J call TRBJ2-1; 10 positions agree with TRBD2. V lost 0 bases, J lost 6 bases, and 11 bases stayed unmatched. The germline gives CDR1 SGHNT, CDR2 YENEEA. The CDR3 consists of 18 residues. CDR3 amino acids: CASSLDQGGTSAGNEQFF. CDR3 sequence (DNA): TGTGCCAGCAGCTTAGATCAGGGAGGGACTAGCGCGGGCAATGAGCAGTTCTTC.

The CDR3 loop is CASSFWGGRGDTQYF. The CDR3 DNA follows: TGTGCCAGCAGTTTCTGGGGGGGGCGGGGAGATACGCAGTATTTT. V usage is TRBV12-3 or TRBV12-4 and J usage is TRBJ2-3; D perhaps matches TRBD2 (7 bases). The CDR3 has 15 residues. V dropped 3 bases and J dropped 5 bases, with 15 bases sitting between them.

The sample holds many counts of this clonotype. V and J are TRBV6-6 and TRBJ1-2, with TRBD1 matching over 7 bases. Germline CDR1 is MNHNY and CDR2 is SVGAGI (reference sequence). CDR3 length equals 15 residues. V lost 6 bases, J lost 0 bases, and 7 bases stayed unmatched. Here the CDR3 DNA reads TGTGCCAGCAGACCTACAGGGGATTCTAACTATGGCTACACCTTC. This translates into CASRPTGDSNYGYTF.

This chain connects TRBV7-2 to TRBJ2-7; 7 bases map to TRBD1. Trimming cost V 5 bases and J 2 bases; bases outside gene matches: 6. The CDR3 is 14 residues long. Looked up from germline, CDR1 is SGHTA and CDR2 is FQGNSA. CDR3 region: CASSPGQVAYEQYF. CDR3 nucleotides: TGTGCCAGCAGCCCCGGACAGGTTGCCTACGAGCAGTACTTC. The full variable domain, completed using reference TRBV7-2 and TRBJ2-7, is GAGVSQSPSNKVTEKGKDVELRCDPISGHTALYWYRQSLGQGLEFLIYFQGNSAPDKSGLPSDRFSAERTGGSVSTLTIQRTQQEDSAVYLCASSPGQVAYEQYFGPGTRLTVT.

This clonotype was seen more than once but under ten times. This chain uses TRBV6-2 or TRBV6-3 with TRBJ2-7, with D perhaps TRBD2 (6 bases). V was cut by 9 bases and J by 4 bases, with 16 bases left in between. The CDR3 spans 13 residues. The germline gives CDR1 MNHEY, CDR2 SVGEGT. The CDR3 bases are TGTGCCAGTTGGACTAAGCGCGAGTACGAGCAGTACTTC. It yields the protein CASWTKREYEQYF.